This TCR beta chain comes out of a study of T cell responses to AZD1222 COVID-19 vaccine. The CDR3 extends over 15 amino acids. The V and J ends lost 2 bases and 4 bases respectively, with 13 bases between them. From germline, CDR1 is SGHRS and CDR2 YFSETQ. TCRdb's table, derived via immunoSEQ multiplex PCR, lists solely in-frame clones and lacks some. The profile shows about 97,000 clones, 90% of them singletons. The chain recombines TRBV5-1 with TRBJ1-3; no reliable D call. This clonotype originated in an adult in good health. The sequencing used peripheral blood, collected on day 0 of AZD1222 vaccination. CDR3 protein: CASSFEGLLGNTIYF. CDR3 nucleotide sequence: TGCGCCAGCAGCTTCGAGGGTCTTCTAGGAAACACCATATATTTT. Looking up the rest from reference TRBV5-1 and TRBJ1-3 gives the full variable domain: KAGVTQTPRYLIKTRGQQVTLSCSPISGHRSVSWYQQTPGQGLQFLFEYFSETQRNKGNFPGRFSGRQFSNSRSEMNVSTLELGDSALYLCASSFEGLLGNTIYFGEGSWLTVV.